Sequencing of this T cell receptor beta chain was carried out in a study of blood T cell repertoires in COVID-19. Study-wide background: The United States, Italy and Spain provided the acute and convalescent COVID-19 samples. Nucleic acid was either cDNA or gDNA, and it came from T cells, B-cell-depleted T cells, or PBMCs.

Original methodology: Using reference gene primer amplification, nucleated cell counts were estimated. Data came from immunoSEQ multiplex PCR; TCRdb stores just in-frame clones and leaves some out. Clone size and the V and J calls come from that table; the DNA yielded D and trimming. The sample consists of 100,000 to 150,000 clones, approximately 87% of them appearing once. Germline V gives CDR1 SGHTA, CDR2 FQGNSA. V lost 1 base and J 1 base, leaving 12 bases between the germline ends. The CDR3 runs 16 residues. The receptor was derived from a woman aged 55 to 70 with acute or convalescent COVID-19. The chain couples TRBV7-2 to TRBJ2-3; possible D gene TRBD2, 6 bases. Sequenced sample: peripheral blood. The CDR3 loop reads CASSLVRGYGTDTQYF. Written as DNA, the CDR3 is TGTGCCAGCAGCTTAGTACGGGGGTATGGCACAGATACGCAGTATTTT.